What follows are 11 T cell receptor beta chains derived from one specimen sequenced in a study of blood T cell repertoires in COVID-19. Method: immunoSEQ multiplex PCR; TCRdb's copy keeps in-frame clones and lacks some. The repertoire holds 140,000 or so clones, around nine tenths seen once, with around 8.6% in the top ten. Sequencing input: peripheral blood. The origin of the receptors is a woman aged 45-60 years with active or convalescent COVID-19.

The chain is built from TRBV7-2 and TRBJ2-3; 8 bases fit TRBD1. CDR1 SGHTA and CDR2 FQGNSA come from the germline V gene. The CDR3 loop spans 16 amino acids. V lost 5 bases, J lost 0 bases, and 7 bases stayed unmatched. CDR3 sequence (DNA): TGTGCCAGCAGCCCCGGGACAGGATTTAGCACAGATACGCAGTATTTT. As protein: CASSPGTGFSTDTQYF.

For the CDR3, the DNA is TGTGCCAGCTCACCAAGTCAGAATGAGCAGTTCTTC. Its translation: CASSPSQNEQFF. V usage is TRBV18 and J usage is TRBJ2-1, with unresolved D. This CDR3 region has 12 residues. The V and J ends lost 2 bases and 7 bases respectively, with 6 bases between them. The V gene's germline CDR1 is KGHSH and CDR2 LQKENI.

The rearrangement links TRBV5-4 to TRBJ2-7; tentative D call: TRBD1 (7 bases). The germline V gene encodes CDR1 SGHNT and CDR2 YYREEE (reference sequence). The CDR3 loop spans 14 amino acids. The V gene lost 4 bases and the J gene lost 3 bases, with 14 bases spanning the gap. This chain's CDR3 is CASSAGQSIYEQYF. Here the CDR3 DNA reads TGTGCCAGCAGCGCGGGACAGTCCATCTACGAGCAGTACTTC. Using reference TRBV5-4 and TRBJ2-7 for the parts outside the CDR3, the full variable domain is ETGVTQSPTHLIKTRGQQVTLRCSSQSGHNTVSWYQQALGQGPQFIFQYYREEENGRGNFPPRFSGLQFPNYSSELNVNALELDDSALYLCASSAGQSIYEQYFGPGTRLTVT.

The V and J genes are TRBV7-2 and TRBJ2-7, with D maybe TRBD2 (5 bases). Per the germline V gene, CDR1 is SGHTA and CDR2 is FQGNSA. V was pared by 4 bases and J by 7 bases, with 26 bases between. The CDR3 length is 17 residues. The CDR3 loop reads CASSSSTSERVRREQYF. The CDR3 nucleotides read TGTGCCAGCAGCTCATCCACCTCAGAGAGGGTTCGACGGGAGCAGTACTTC.

The chain carries TRBV11-2 and TRBJ1-1; TRBD1 agrees at 7 bases. The CDR3 sequence is 15 residues long. V lost 5 bases, J lost 2 bases, and 8 bases stayed unmatched. Germline V gives CDR1 SGHAT, CDR2 FQNNGV. The CDR3 reads CASSQGQNRNTEAFF. The DNA of the CDR3 is TGTGCCAGCAGCCAGGGACAGAATCGCAACACTGAAGCTTTCTTT.

The chain joins TRBV19 to TRBJ2-1; 9 positions match TRBD1. CDR3 length equals 15 residues. Germline CDR1 LNHDA, CDR2 SQIVND (reference sequence). Germline trimming cut 6 bases from V and 2 bases from J; bases unmatched to any gene: 5. CDR3 amino acids: CASSPDRGTYNEQFF. CDR3 sequence (DNA): TGTGCCAGTAGCCCGGACAGGGGCACCTACAATGAGCAGTTCTTC.

The gene calls are TRBV25-1 and TRBJ2-5, with 12 bases lining up with TRBD1. The germline CDR1 and CDR2 sequences are MGHDK and SYGVNS. J gave up 5 bases and V 5 bases, and 15 bases lay outside the gene matches. The CDR3 consists of 18 residues. CDR3 protein: CASSSGTGGAGEEETQYF. In DNA, the CDR3 is TGTGCCAGCAGTTCCGGGACAGGGGGCGCGGGGGAGGAGGAGACCCAGTACTTC.

The chain is built from TRBV9 and TRBJ2-3; TRBD2 matches at 7 bases. The CDR3 length is 16 residues. The germline CDR1 and CDR2 sequences are SGDLS and YYNGEE. Trimming cost V 5 bases and J 4 bases; bases outside gene matches: 13. The CDR3 region is CASSYVDGRTPDTQYF. The CDR3 DNA reads as TGTGCCAGCAGTTATGTGGACGGGAGGACCCCAGATACGCAGTATTTT.

This chain joins TRBV10-3 and TRBJ2-3, with TRBD2 identical over 13 bases. V lost 2 bases, J lost 7 bases, and 6 bases stayed unmatched. The CDR3 covers 16 residues. CDR1 is ENHRY, CDR2 SYGVKD, per germline. The CDR3 sequence: CAISEPTSGRSHTQYF. In DNA form, the CDR3 reads TGTGCCATCAGTGAGCCGACTAGCGGGAGGTCACATACGCAGTATTTT.

The chain's CDR3 is CASSHLAGRDEQYF. The DNA for the CDR3 is TGTGCCAGCAGCCACTTAGCGGGTAGGGACGAGCAGTACTTC. The chain recombines TRBV16 with TRBJ2-7; TRBD2 matches 7 bases. Germline CDR1 reads KGHSY; CDR2 reads FQNENV. Trimming took 3 bases from V and 5 from J; bases not matched to a gene: 7. CDR3 size: 14 residues. The whole variable domain, filled in from reference TRBV16 and TRBJ2-7, reads GEEVAQTPKHLVRGEGQKAKLYCAPIKGHSYVFWYQQVLKNEFKFLISFQNENVFDETGMPKERFSAKCLPNSPCSLEIQATKLEDSAVYFCASSHLAGRDEQYFGPGTRLTVT.

The chain recombines TRBV28 with TRBJ2-1; the match to TRBD1 covers 8 bases. The ends lost 9 bases at V and 5 bases at J; junction bases unmatched: 12. CDR3 length equals 15 residues. Germline CDR1 reads MDHEN; CDR2 reads SYDVKM. CDR3: CASESEWTGNNEQFF. The CDR3 DNA is TGTGCCAGTGAATCCGAATGGACAGGGAACAATGAGCAGTTCTTC. The entire variable domain, with the rest obtained from reference TRBV28 and TRBJ2-1, is as follows: DVKVTQSSRYLVKRTGEKVFLECVQDMDHENMFWYRQDPGLGLRLIYFSYDVKMKEKGDIPEGYSVSREKKERFSLILESASTNQTSMYLCASESEWTGNNEQFFGPGTRLTVL.